This TCR beta chain was retrieved from a study of regulatory T cells in long-lasting Graves disease. This clonotype has ten or more counts. Construction of TCR beta libraries relied on iRepertoire HTBI primers and on Arm-PCR targeting CDR3 regions. Via MiXCR, TCRdb re-called the multiplex PCR reads, giving one row per CDR3 protein. The sample gives about 450,000 distinct CDR3 sequences, roughly 15% of which show up once; about a sixth is in the top ten. Time point given: newly diagnosed GD, antithyroid drugs for less than 3 months. The TCR library was made from RNA extracted from PBMCs. The germline gives CDR1 SGHDT, CDR2 YYEEEE. Trimming pared 3 bases from V and 4 bases from J, leaving 8 bases between. The CDR3 contains 12 residues. This same sample was also taken into another study, of T cells in Graves' hyperthyroidism and ophthalmopathy.

The sequencing here drew on peripheral blood mononuclear cells (PBMCs), taken at new diagnosis, from a patient treated with antithyroid drugs. This clonotype was obtained from a woman between 50 and 59 years old with Graves disease. V is TRBV5-6 and J is TRBJ2-7; D gene uncertain. CDR3 amino acids: CASSYSLYEQYF. Here the CDR3 DNA reads TGTGCCAGCAGCTACAGCCTTTACGAGCAGTACTTC.